This T cell receptor (beta chain) is from a study of CD8+ T cells in alopecia areata. Sequencing used cDNA as its template, made by extracting RNA and reverse transcribing it. Profiled with immunoSEQ multiplex PCR; TCRdb holds only in-frame clones, not every one. Among roughly 200,000 clones listed, 45% to 70% were seen once. CDR1 is SNHLY and CDR2 is FYNNEI in the germline V gene. V lost 7 bases, J lost 3 bases, and 6 bases stayed unmatched. This CDR3 contains 14 residues. This sequence joins TRBV2 and TRBJ2-1, with TRBD1 identical over 7 bases. The receptor was isolated from a human donor in good health. The specimen sequenced was CD8+ T cells sorted from blood. As DNA, the CDR3 is TGTGCCAGCACAACCGGGACAGACTACAATGAGCAGTTCTTC. Its protein is CASTTGTDYNEQFF.